Ten or more counts support the clone carrying this T cell receptor (beta chain). Its cognate antigen is unknown. Trimming removed 0 bases from V and 7 bases from J, with 13 bases in between. Germline V gives CDR1 SNHLY, CDR2 FYNNEI. The length of the CDR3 is 15 residues. These data are taken from a study of T cells in Graves' hyperthyroidism and ophthalmopathy. Whole-study findings and limits: Most expanded thyroid clonotypes above 0.001 recurred in blood.

Amplified regions were TCR beta CDR3 sequences from RNA transcripts. HTBI primers were used for first-round RT-PCR of the TCR CDR3. TCRdb recomputed calls from the multiplex PCR reads with MiXCR, one row per CDR3 protein. The sample lists approximately 270,000 distinct CDR3 sequences, 13% to 15% occurring once. The material sequenced was blood. The chain recombines TRBV2 with TRBJ1-5; D gene unclear. The TCR originated in a woman aged 40 to 49 with Graves' hyperthyroidism that later progressed to Graves' ophthalmopathy. The CDR3 coding sequence is TGTGCCAGCAGTGAAGCGCAGGCGGGCGGCCAGCCCCAGCATTTT. This translates into CASSEAQAGGQPQHF.